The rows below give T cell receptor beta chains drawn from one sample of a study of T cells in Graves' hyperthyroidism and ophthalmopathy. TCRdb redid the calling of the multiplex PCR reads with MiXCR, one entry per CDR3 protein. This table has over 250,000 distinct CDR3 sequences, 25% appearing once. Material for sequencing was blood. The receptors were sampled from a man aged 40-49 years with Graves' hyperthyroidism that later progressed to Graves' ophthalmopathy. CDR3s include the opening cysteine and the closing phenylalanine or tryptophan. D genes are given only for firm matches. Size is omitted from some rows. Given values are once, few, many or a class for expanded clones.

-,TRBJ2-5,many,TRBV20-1,TGCAGTGCTAGAGTTGCGACGAGGGGGGAGACCCAGTACTTC,CSARVATRGETQYF
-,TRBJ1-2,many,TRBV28,TGTGCCACCGCAAACCCCTACTACACAATGGGGTTTTTC,CATANPYYTMGFF
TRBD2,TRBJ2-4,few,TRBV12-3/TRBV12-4,TGTGCCAGCAGTTTATGGGGACTAGCGGAAAACATTCAGTACTTC,CASSLWGLAENIQYF
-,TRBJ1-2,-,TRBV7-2,TGTGCCAGCAGCTTATATGTAGGGAGGGAGAATGGCTACACCTTC,CASSLYVGRENGYTF
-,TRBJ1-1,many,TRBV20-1,TGCAGTGCTAAAGGACAGCGTGAAGCTTTCTTT,CSAKGQREAFF
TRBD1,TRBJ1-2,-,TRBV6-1,TGTGCCAGCAGACGGGGACAGGGGGCGCTCGGCTATGGCTACACCTTC,CASRRGQGALGYGYTF
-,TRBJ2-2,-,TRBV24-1,TGTGCCACCAGTGCGAGACAGAGGTGGGAGAGGAACACCGGGGAGCTGTTTTTT,CATSARQRWERNTGELFF
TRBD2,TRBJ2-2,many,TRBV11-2,TGTGCCAGCAGTTCACCCTCTAGCGGGAGGGGAACCGGGGAGCTGTTTTTT,CASSSPSSGRGTGELFF
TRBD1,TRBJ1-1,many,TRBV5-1,TGCGCCAGCAGCCCGGACAGGGTGAACACTGAAGCTTTCTTT,CASSPDRVNTEAFF
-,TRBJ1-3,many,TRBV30,TGTGCCTGGAGTGTGGGCGGGAGCTCTGGAAACACCATATATTTT,CAWSVGGSSGNTIYF
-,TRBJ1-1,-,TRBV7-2,TGTGCCAGCAGCCAGCAGGGGCCCGGAGGCACTGAAGCTTTCTTT,CASSQQGPGGTEAFF
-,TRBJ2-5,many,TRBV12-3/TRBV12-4,TGTGCCAGCAGTTTAGGCGGGGCCCAAGAGACCCAGTACTTC,CASSLGGAQETQYF
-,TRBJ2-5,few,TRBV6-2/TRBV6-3,TGTGCCAGCAGTTACAATCCAGGCTCTATGGAGACCCAGTACTTC,CASSYNPGSMETQYF
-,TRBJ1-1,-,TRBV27,TGTGCCACCTACAGGGCTTCGAACACTGAAGCTTTCTTT,CATYRASNTEAFF
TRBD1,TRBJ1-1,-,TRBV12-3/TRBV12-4,TGTGCCAGCAGGATCAGGGGGGACACTGAAGCTTTCTTT,CASRIRGDTEAFF
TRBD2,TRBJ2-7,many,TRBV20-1,TGCAGTGCTAGAGGCCCTACTAGACTAGCGGGGAGCTCCTACGAGCAGTACTTC,CSARGPTRLAGSSYEQYF
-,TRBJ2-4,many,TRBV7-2,TGTGCCAGCAGCTTAGCGGTTGGCAGAGGGGTAAAAAACATTCAGTACTTC,CASSLAVGRGVKNIQYF
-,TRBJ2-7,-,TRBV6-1,TGTGCCAGCAGCAACCCGGGGCAGGGCTCCTACGAGCAGTACTTC,CASSNPGQGSYEQYF
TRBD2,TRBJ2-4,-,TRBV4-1,TGCGCCAGCAGCCAAATGACTAGCGGGATGCACATTCAGTACTTC,CASSQMTSGMHIQYF
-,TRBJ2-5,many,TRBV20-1,TGCAGTGCTCGGACAGTTCAAGAGACCCAGTACTTC,CSARTVQETQYF
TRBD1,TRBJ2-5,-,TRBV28,TGTGCCAGCAGACCGAGAGGGGGCCGGGAGACCCAGTACTTC,CASRPRGGRETQYF
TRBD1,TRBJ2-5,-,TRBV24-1,TGTGCCACCAGTGATTTCGGGACAGGGTTTGAGACCCAGTACTTC,CATSDFGTGFETQYF
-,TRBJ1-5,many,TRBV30,TGTGCCTGGAGTGAGGTCGAGACGTATCAGCCCCAGCATTTT,CAWSEVETYQPQHF
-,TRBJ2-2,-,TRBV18,TGTGCCAGCTCACCACCGGCGGGCGGCGACACCGGGGAGCTGTTTTTT,CASSPPAGGDTGELFF
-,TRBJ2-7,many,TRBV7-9,TGTGCCAGCAGCTTAGGGGGCTACGATACCTACGAGCAGTACTTC,CASSLGGYDTYEQYF
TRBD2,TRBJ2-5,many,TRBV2,TGTGCCAGCAGGAGGACTAGTGCAGAGACCCAGTACTTC,CASRRTSAETQYF
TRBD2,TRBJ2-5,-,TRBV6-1,TGTGCCAGCAGTGAACCCCTTAGCGGGGGACAAGAGACCCAGTACTTC,CASSEPLSGGQETQYF